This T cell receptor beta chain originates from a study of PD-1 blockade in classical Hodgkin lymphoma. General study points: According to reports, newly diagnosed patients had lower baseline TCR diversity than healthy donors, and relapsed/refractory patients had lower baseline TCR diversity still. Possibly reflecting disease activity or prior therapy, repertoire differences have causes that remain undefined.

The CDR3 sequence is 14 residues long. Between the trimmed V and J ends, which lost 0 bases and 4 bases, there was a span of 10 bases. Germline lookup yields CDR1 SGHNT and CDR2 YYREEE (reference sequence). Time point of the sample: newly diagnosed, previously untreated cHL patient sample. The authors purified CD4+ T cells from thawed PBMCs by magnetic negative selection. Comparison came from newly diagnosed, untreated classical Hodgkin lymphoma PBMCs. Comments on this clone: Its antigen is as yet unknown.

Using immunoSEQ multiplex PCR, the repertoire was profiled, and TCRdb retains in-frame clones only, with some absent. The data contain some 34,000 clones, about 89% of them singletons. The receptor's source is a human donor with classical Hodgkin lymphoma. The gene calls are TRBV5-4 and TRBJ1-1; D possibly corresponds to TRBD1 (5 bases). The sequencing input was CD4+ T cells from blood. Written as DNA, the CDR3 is TGTGCCAGCAGCTTGGGCAGGGCCAGCACTGAAGCTTTCTTT. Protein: CASSLGRASTEAFF.